This TCR beta chain was captured by sequencing in a study of T-cell memory formation after mild COVID-19. Study context: TCR clusters showed largely donor specificity. General study points: Clones which contracted sat mainly in CM and EM if CD4+, and in EMRA if CD8+.

Using its own MiXCR run on the 5' RACE reads, TCRdb lists one record per CDR3 protein. The repertoire consists of a few hundred thousand distinct CDR3 sequences, with around 15% occurring once and the leading ten covering 20% to 25%. V lost 0 bases to trimming and J lost 0 bases, with 9 bases between them. The germline CDR1 and CDR2 sequences are SGHRS and YFSETQ. This CDR3 contains 15 residues. This clonotype was seen a few times. Its antigen is still unknown. The V and J genes are TRBV5-1 and TRBJ1-2; D is undetermined. The sample was PBMCs or a T cell subset sorted from them (not recorded which). This TCR was sampled from a man aged 18-30 years who had mild COVID-19 (a few samples of this study predate the infection). Cell type and time point are not known. The CDR3 sequence: CASSLAVGANYGYTF. The DNA of the CDR3 is TGCGCCAGCAGCTTGGCCGTCGGAGCTAACTATGGCTACACCTTC. Full variable domain (outside the CDR3, taken from reference TRBV5-1 and TRBJ1-2): KAGVTQTPRYLIKTRGQQVTLSCSPISGHRSVSWYQQTPGQGLQFLFEYFSETQRNKGNFPGRFSGRQFSNSRSEMNVSTLELGDSALYLCASSLAVGANYGYTFGSGTRLTVV.